The entry that follows covers one T cell receptor (beta chain) sequence. Its antigen is as yet unknown. Profiling relied on immunoSEQ multiplex PCR, and the TCRdb table lists in-frame clones only, not all of them. Counted here are about 150,000 clones, about 87% occurring once; the ten biggest clones make up about 6.7%. CDR3 size: 14 residues. Germline V gives CDR1 MNHNS, CDR2 SASEGT. V was shortened by 5 bases and J by 4 bases, with 12 bases between the two germline ends. The sample comes from a study of cytomegalovirus exposure and HLA in healthy donors. Study results and caveats: Rarity characterized most TCR sequences, yet some public TCRs appeared in many donors.

Specimen: PBMCs. J is TRBJ1-5 and V is TRBV6-1; D gene ambiguous. The sequence derives from a woman aged 30 to 39 in good health and CMV-seropositive. The CDR3 DNA is TGTGCCAGCAGTTCCCGGACGGGGAATCAGCCCCAGCATTTT. It yields the protein CASSSRTGNQPQHF.